The next 2 T cell receptor beta chains were all read from a single sample in a study of OX40 agonist ivuxolimab in advanced cancers. The assay was immunoSEQ multiplex PCR, and TCRdb's table has in-frame clones only and misses some. This repertoire shows some 15,000 clones, around 81% found once; its top ten account for about 12%. The source was CD4+ or CD8+ T cells sorted from blood, collected in a trial of the OX40 agonist ivuxolimab. These receptors were obtained from an adult with an advanced solid tumor such as melanoma, head and neck, liver or kidney cancer.

This clone has just one count. The V and J genes are TRBV7-9 and TRBJ2-1; 7 positions match TRBD1. Per the germline V gene, CDR1 is SEHNR and CDR2 is FQNEAQ (reference sequence). Trimming took 5 bases from V and 3 from J; bases not matched to a gene: 7. CDR3 size: 15 residues. CDR3 nucleotides: TGTGCCAGCAGCCAAACAGGGGTGGGCTACAATGAGCAGTTCTTC. This encodes CASSQTGVGYNEQFF. The full variable domain, completed using reference TRBV7-9 and TRBJ2-1, is DTGVSQNPRHKITKRGQNVTFRCDPISEHNRLYWYRQTLGQGPEFLTYFQNEAQLEKSRLLSDRFSAERPKGSFSTLEIQRTEQGDSAMYLCASSQTGVGYNEQFFGPGTRLTVL.

The chain uses TRBV19 and TRBJ2-7, with D perhaps given as TRBD1 or TRBD2 (6 bases each). V was pared by 10 bases and J by 6 bases, with 19 bases between. CDR1 and CDR2 (germline): LNHDA, SQIVND (reference sequence). The CDR3 runs 13 residues. CDR3 in amino acids: CATTWGQGGEQYF. The CDR3 bases are TGTGCCACTACTTGGGGGCAGGGAGGCGAGCAGTACTTC.